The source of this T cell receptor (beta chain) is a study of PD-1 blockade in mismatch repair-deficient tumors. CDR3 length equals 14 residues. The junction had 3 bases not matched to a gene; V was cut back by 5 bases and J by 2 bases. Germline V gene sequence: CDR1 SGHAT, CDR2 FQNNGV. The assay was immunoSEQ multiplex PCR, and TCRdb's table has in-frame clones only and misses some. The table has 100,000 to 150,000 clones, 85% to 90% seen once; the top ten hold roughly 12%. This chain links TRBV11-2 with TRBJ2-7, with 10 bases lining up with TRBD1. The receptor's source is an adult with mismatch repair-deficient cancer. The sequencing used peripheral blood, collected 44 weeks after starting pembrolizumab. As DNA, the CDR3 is TGTGCCAGCAGCGCGGGACAGGGGCCCTACGAGCAGTACTTC. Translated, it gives CASSAGQGPYEQYF.